This passage covers 29 T cell receptor beta chains from one sample sequenced in a study of shared clonotypes between healthy human individuals. Assay used: immunoSEQ multiplex PCR; TCRdb lists only in-frame clones, some missing. The data show more than 2 million clones, about 93% seen once. Naive CD8 isolation took CD45RO-negative cells positively selected for CCR7 and excluded terminally differentiated effector memory CD45RA+ cells. The sequencing input was naive CD8+ T cells from PBMCs. Source of these receptors: a man between 18 and 29 years old in good health. Some clones in this sample may be carry-over from other donors' samples.

Only one count was recorded for this clone. The CDR3 spells CASSGSTGVLYGYTF. The CDR3 DNA reads as TGTGCCAGCAGTGGCAGCACAGGGGTTCTCTATGGCTACACCTTC. This chain connects TRBV28 to TRBJ1-2, with TRBD1 matching 7 bases. V was clipped by 5 bases and J by 4 bases; unmatched bases: 10. There are 15 residues in the CDR3. The germline V gene has CDR1 MDHEN and CDR2 SYDVKM.

This chain links TRBV19 with TRBJ2-5, with D perhaps matching TRBD1 or TRBD2 (7 bases each). Germline CDR1 and CDR2: LNHDA and SQIVND (reference sequence). V lost 6 bases, J lost 5 bases, and 22 bases lay in between. The CDR3 contains 16 residues. The chain's CDR3 is CASSPDREGMGETQYF. CDR3 DNA: TGTGCCAGTAGCCCAGACAGGGAGGGGATGGGCGAGACCCAGTACTTC.

CDR3 DNA sequence: TGCAGCGTTGCGGAAACAGGGTTACGCACAGATACGCAGTATTTT. Its protein product is CSVAETGLRTDTQYF. V is TRBV29-1 and J is TRBJ2-3; D is perhaps TRBD1 (6 bases). The germline V gene encodes CDR1 SQVTM and CDR2 ANQGSEA. V lost 4 bases and J lost 1, with 15 bases in between. This CDR3 spans 15 amino acids.

This chain links TRBV11-2 with TRBJ2-7, with 12 positions matching TRBD1. The ends lost 1 base at V and 6 bases at J; junction bases unmatched: 4. CDR3 length equals 15 residues. Germline assignment: CDR1 SGHAT and CDR2 FQNNGV. The CDR3: CASSLVLGQGAEQYF. The CDR3 DNA sequence: TGTGCCAGCAGCTTAGTTTTGGGACAGGGGGCCGAGCAGTACTTC.

This sequence joins TRBV6-1 and TRBJ2-7; D might be TRBD1 or TRBD2, each matching 5 bases. V was cut by 7 bases and J by 5 bases, with 18 bases left in between. The CDR3 length is 14 residues. Germline V lookup: CDR1 MNHNS, CDR2 SASEGT. The CDR3 here is CASKMGLLGDEQYF. CDR3 bases: TGTGCCAGCAAAATGGGTTTATTGGGGGACGAGCAGTACTTC.

The V call is TRBV5-1, the J call TRBJ2-2; D is perhaps TRBD2 (5 bases). V lost 1 base and J lost 4, with 5 bases in between. The CDR3 is 13 residues long. Germline-derived CDR1 and CDR2 are SGHRS and YFSETQ. The CDR3 region has the DNA TGCGCCAGCAGCTTGACTAGCACCGGGGAGCTGTTTTTT. Its protein is CASSLTSTGELFF.

The chain uses TRBV11-2 and TRBJ2-7; tentative D call: TRBD1 (5 bases). The length of the CDR3 is 14 residues. Germline CDR1 SGHAT, CDR2 FQNNGV. V was shortened by 3 bases and J by 4 bases, with 13 bases between the two germline ends. The CDR3 protein is CASSFTLGQYEQYF. The CDR3 nucleotides read TGTGCCAGCAGCTTCACCCTAGGACAATACGAGCAGTACTTC.

The rearrangement uses TRBV5-1 and TRBJ2-1, with unresolved D. The germline gives CDR1 SGHRS, CDR2 YFSETQ. V was shortened by 0 bases and J by 1 base, with 8 bases between the two germline ends. This CDR3 is 15 amino acids long. The CDR3 DNA sequence: TGCGCCAGCAGCTTGGAAGGTTTTTCCTACAATGAGCAGTTCTTC. It encodes CASSLEGFSYNEQFF.

The chain combines TRBV6-1 with TRBJ2-3; D not certain. CDR1 is MNHNS and CDR2 is SASEGT in the germline V gene. Trimming pared 2 bases from V and 5 bases from J, leaving 11 bases between. There are 14 residues in the CDR3. The CDR3 nucleotides are TGTGCCAGCAGTGAAATTCGGGCTCTAGATACGCAGTATTTT. Amino acids: CASSEIRALDTQYF.

V usage is TRBV7-9 and J usage is TRBJ2-4; D tentatively reads TRBD1 or TRBD2 (7 bases each). The CDR3 extends over 13 amino acids. V shed 3 bases and J shed 10 bases, with 13 bases lying between them. Germline values: CDR1 SEHNR, CDR2 FQNEAQ (reference sequence). CDR3 coding DNA: TGTGCCAGCAGCTTTCCCCAGGGGGGGATTCAGTACTTC. Protein product: CASSFPQGGIQYF.

This chain joins TRBV30 and TRBJ1-2; D may be TRBD1 (6 bases). Per germline, CDR1 GTSNPN and CDR2 SVGIG (reference sequence). V was shortened by 1 base and J by 0 bases, with 12 bases between the two germline ends. This CDR3 comprises 15 residues. Written as DNA, the CDR3 is TGTGCCTGGAGTGAATACAGGGAAGCTAACTATGGCTACACCTTC. Encoded protein: CAWSEYREANYGYTF. The full variable domain, completed using reference TRBV30 and TRBJ1-2, is SQTIHQWPATLVQPVGSPLSLECTVEGTSNPNLYWYRQAAGRGLQLLFYSVGIGQISSEVPQNLSASRPQDRQFILSSKKLLLSDSGFYLCAWSEYREANYGYTFGSGTRLTVV.

The chain is built from TRBV2 and TRBJ2-7; D possibly corresponds to TRBD1 (5 bases). Trimming removed 7 bases from V and 3 bases from J, with 22 bases in between. Germline V lookup: CDR1 SNHLY, CDR2 FYNNEI. This CDR3 has 16 residues. The CDR3 DNA reads TGTGCCAGCACGCCCCTTGGGGCAGGGAACATCTACGAGCAGTACTTC. This translates into CASTPLGAGNIYEQYF.

This clone was observed once. This sample also contains other DNA sequences that code for the same CDR3. The V gene is TRBV27, the J gene TRBJ2-7, with D unresolved. CDR1 is MNHEY, CDR2 SMNVEV, per germline (reference sequence). The CDR3 is 12 residues long. The V gene lost 3 bases and the J gene lost 4 bases, with 7 bases spanning the gap. CDR3 nucleotide sequence: TGTGCCAGCAGTTTCGGCGGTTACGAGCAGTACTTC. This codes for CASSFGGYEQYF.

This clone was detected once. V usage is TRBV28 and J usage is TRBJ2-5, with D uncertain. The CDR3 runs to 13 residues. Trimming cost V 2 bases and J 5 bases, with 9 bases left between them. The germline V gene encodes CDR1 MDHEN and CDR2 SYDVKM. The CDR3 nucleotides are TGTGCCAGCAGTTTACCCCCGTGGGAGACCCAGTACTTC. It specifies CASSLPPWETQYF.

The rearrangement links TRBV10-3 to TRBJ1-2; TRBD1 matches at 9 bases. The CDR3 consists of 16 residues. Per germline, CDR1 ENHRY and CDR2 SYGVKD. V lost 7 bases and J lost 3; bases outside the gene matches: 12. CDR3 residues: CAITRTGENVYYGYTF. As DNA, the CDR3 is TGTGCCATCACAAGGACAGGGGAGAACGTATACTATGGCTACACCTTC.

The rearrangement uses TRBV7-9 and TRBJ2-5; tentative D call: TRBD2 (5 bases). The germline CDR1 and CDR2 sequences are SEHNR and FQNEAQ (reference sequence). V lost 8 bases and J 5 bases, leaving 15 bases between the germline ends. This CDR3 region has 13 residues. CDR3 protein: CASRRESWETQYF. The CDR3 bases are TGTGCCAGCCGAAGGGAGAGTTGGGAGACCCAGTACTTC.

This clone showed up just once. The chain joins TRBV6-4 to TRBJ2-1, with TRBD2 as a possible D gene (7 bases). The CDR3 has 16 amino acids. V lost 6 bases, J lost 5 bases, and 20 bases lay in between. The V gene's germline CDR1 is MRHNA and CDR2 SNTAGT. The DNA for the CDR3 is TGTGCCAGCAGCCTAGCGGCGGGGGCCCTTAACAATGAGCAGTTCTTC. Residues: CASSLAAGALNNEQFF.

V usage is TRBV9 and J usage is TRBJ2-6; TRBD2 might be the D (6 bases). The germline V gene has CDR1 SGDLS and CDR2 YYNGEE. V lost 4 bases and J lost 4, with 12 bases in between. CDR3 length equals 15 residues. The CDR3 loop is CASSPEGSGANVLTF. In DNA form, the CDR3 reads TGTGCCAGCAGCCCGGAGGGTTCCGGGGCCAACGTCCTGACTTTC.

The genes are TRBV27 and TRBJ2-1; D is undetermined. The CDR3 contains 11 residues. The germline V and J ends were trimmed by 4 bases and 13 bases, with 11 bases remaining between them. In germline, CDR1 is MNHEY, CDR2 SMNVEV (reference sequence). The DNA for the CDR3 is TGTGCCAGCAGTTCCCAACGTTTCCAGTTCTTC. Amino acid sequence: CASSSQRFQFF.

This rearrangement joins TRBV7-9 to TRBJ2-7; perhaps TRBD1 as D (7 bases). The CDR3 extends over 19 amino acids. V gave up 6 bases and J gave up 7 bases, with 34 bases separating them. Germline V gene sequence: CDR1 SEHNR, CDR2 FQNEAQ (reference sequence). The CDR3 DNA is TGTGCCAGCAGTTTCCCACCACTCGGGAACAGGGGAGGTTTTGAAGAGCAGTACTTC. As protein: CASSFPPLGNRGGFEEQYF.

V is TRBV29-1 and J is TRBJ1-2, with D hard to call. V was trimmed by 7 bases and J by 8 bases, leaving 17 bases between them. The CDR3 has 12 amino acids. Germline V gene sequence: CDR1 SQVTM, CDR2 ANQGSEA. The CDR3 bases are TGCAGCGGGTCCCCGCAGGATCCAGGCTACACCTTC. Translated: CSGSPQDPGYTF.

CDR3 coding DNA: TGTGCCAGCAGCTGGGGACAGGGAACCTACAATGAGCAGTTCTTC. It yields the protein CASSWGQGTYNEQFF. This chain connects TRBV7-8 to TRBJ2-1; 9 nucleotides match TRBD1. The germline V gene has CDR1 SGHVS and CDR2 FQNEAQ. The CDR3 spans 15 residues. V shed 4 bases, J shed 2 bases, and the junction held 3 bases outside the gene matches.

As for this clone: Other DNA sequences in the sample encode the same CDR3. This chain joins TRBV11-2 and TRBJ2-7; D is uncertain. The V gene's germline CDR1 is SGHAT and CDR2 FQNNGV. This CDR3 has 14 amino acids. Trimming pared 0 bases from V and 0 bases from J, leaving 6 bases between. The CDR3 DNA follows: TGTGCCAGCAGCTTAGATCCCGGCTCCTACGAGCAGTACTTC. Translated, it gives CASSLDPGSYEQYF. Looking up the rest from reference TRBV11-2 and TRBJ2-7 gives the full variable domain: EAGVAQSPRYKIIEKRQSVAFWCNPISGHATLYWYQQILGQGPKLLIQFQNNGVVDDSQLPKDRFSAERLKGVDSTLKIQPAKLEDSAVYLCASSLDPGSYEQYFGPGTRLTVT.

This clone has just a few counts. The chain combines TRBV5-1 with TRBJ1-1; D unresolved. The CDR3 length is 16 residues. V lost 0 bases and J lost 1, with 13 bases in between. In germline, CDR1 is SGHRS, CDR2 YFSETQ. CDR3: CASSLGAGLGNTEAFF. The CDR3 coding sequence is TGCGCCAGCAGCTTGGGCGCGGGCCTCGGGAACACTGAAGCTTTCTTT.

A few counts support this clone. The identical CDR3 is also encoded by other nucleotide sequences in the sample. The CDR3 region is CASRTAYEQYF. The CDR3 DNA is TGTGCCAGCAGGACAGCCTACGAGCAGTACTTC. This chain uses TRBV6-1 with TRBJ2-7, with a possible D match to TRBD1 (5 bases). Germline CDR1 reads MNHNS; CDR2 reads SASEGT. Trimming left V 6 bases short and J 2 bases short, with 5 bases between. CDR3 size: 11 residues.

The V gene is TRBV6-6, the J gene TRBJ2-1; D unclear. This CDR3 is built from 14 residues. Trimming shortened V by 6 bases and J by 0 bases, and 9 bases separated the two germline ends. Germline V lookup: CDR1 MNHNY, CDR2 SVGAGI (reference sequence). CDR3 protein: CASSSESSYNEQFF. The CDR3 nucleotides are TGTGCCAGCAGCAGCGAGAGCTCCTACAATGAGCAGTTCTTC.

The chain combines TRBV28 with TRBJ2-1; D is uncertain. Deletions cut 5 bases from V and 11 bases from J, with 16 bases between. This CDR3 is built from 13 residues. Germline lookup yields CDR1 MDHEN and CDR2 SYDVKM. CDR3 sequence reads: CASSLLRRTQQFF. The DNA for the CDR3 is TGTGCCAGCAGTCTCCTTCGACGGACCCAGCAGTTCTTC.

The J gene is TRBJ2-1, the V gene TRBV5-1; 9 bases fit TRBD2. Germline V lookup: CDR1 SGHRS, CDR2 YFSETQ. The CDR3 runs 16 residues. V lost 1 base to trimming and J lost 5 bases; unmatched junction nucleotides: 7. CDR3 sequence: CASSLMASGDDNEQFF. CDR3 coding DNA: TGCGCCAGCAGCTTGATGGCTAGCGGGGACGACAATGAGCAGTTCTTC.

This clone occurred once. The CDR3 nucleotides are TGTGCCAGCAGTTCCTTAGCGGGAGGCCCCACCGGGGAGCTGTTTTTT. It yields the protein CASSSLAGGPTGELFF. The chain is built from TRBV6-6 and TRBJ2-2, with 10 bases identical to TRBD2. Trimming removed 4 bases from V and 4 bases from J; junction bases left unmatched: 6. CDR1 is MNHNY and CDR2 is SVGAGI in the germline V gene (reference sequence). This CDR3 region has 16 residues.